Sequencing of this T cell receptor beta chain was carried out in a study of T-cell reconstitution after alpha-beta-depleted transplantation in children. Note on this clonotype: No antigen is known for it.

The library targeted TCRbeta and was prepared with unique molecular identifiers. One entry per CDR3 protein results from TCRdb running MiXCR on the PCR reads. This table has just over 200,000 distinct CDR3 sequences, 7.5% to 9.5% appearing once. The CDR3 length is 11 residues. Germline V CDR1 and CDR2: DFQATT, SNEGSKA (reference sequence). With 3 bases removed from V and 10 bases from J, the gap between germline ends came to 10 bases. Study-wide results and limits: Most T-cell counts and diversity one year after the transplant came from T cells that were newly produced. Day-60 TCRbeta diversity that was high in some patients was derived from surviving recipient T cells and thymic progenitors. Roughly two months post-transplant, alpha-beta T cells reportedly originated from several hundred graft clones that had expanded.

V and J are TRBV20-1 and TRBJ2-4; no firm D call. Sequencing used PBMCs, mostly from graft donor cells, obtained 360 days after TCRalphabeta/CD19-depleted stem cell transplant. The clonotype was recovered from a male patient aged 2 to 10 who had a stem cell transplant for acute myeloid leukemia, so the T cells may come from the graft donor. In DNA, the CDR3 is TGCAGTGCTAGTAGGGAAAGGATTCAGTACTTC. Its translation: CSASRERIQYF.